The clone carrying this TCR beta chain was found many times. MiXCR, applied by TCRdb to the RT-PCR reads, yields one record per CDR3 protein. Of almost 700,000 distinct CDR3 sequences detected, 14% appear once; the ten largest clones hold 3.6%. The V segment lost 6 bases and the J segment 7 bases; nucleotides outside the gene matches: 12. Germline-derived CDR1 and CDR2 are SQVTM and ANQGSEA. CDR3 length: 14 residues. The TCR originated in a female donor in good health, serving as a healthy control. Specimen: memory CD4+ T cells from blood. The rearrangement uses TRBV29-1 and TRBJ1-2, with TRBD1 matching 9 bases. As DNA, the CDR3 is TGCAGCGTCGCCAACGACAGGGGGAGTACTGGCTACACCTTC. It is translated as CSVANDRGSTGYTF.